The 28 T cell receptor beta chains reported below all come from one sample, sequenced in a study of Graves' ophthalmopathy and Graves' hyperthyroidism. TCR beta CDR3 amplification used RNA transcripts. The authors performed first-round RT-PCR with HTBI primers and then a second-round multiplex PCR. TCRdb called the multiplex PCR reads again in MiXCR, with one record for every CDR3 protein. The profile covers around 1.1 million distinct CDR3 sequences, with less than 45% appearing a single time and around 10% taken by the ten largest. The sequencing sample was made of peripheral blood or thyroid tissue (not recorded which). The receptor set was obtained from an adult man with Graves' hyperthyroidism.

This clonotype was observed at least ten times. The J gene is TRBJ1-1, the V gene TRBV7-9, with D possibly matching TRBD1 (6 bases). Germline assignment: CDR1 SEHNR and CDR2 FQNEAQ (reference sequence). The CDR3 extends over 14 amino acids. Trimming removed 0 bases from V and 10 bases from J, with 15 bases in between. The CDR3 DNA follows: TGTGCCAGCAGCTTAGCGGGGGGACATCTCCCAGCTTTCTTT. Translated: CASSLAGGHLPAFF.

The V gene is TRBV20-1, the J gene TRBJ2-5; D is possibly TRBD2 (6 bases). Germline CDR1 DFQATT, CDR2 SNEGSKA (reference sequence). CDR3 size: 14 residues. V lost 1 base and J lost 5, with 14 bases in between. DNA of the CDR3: TGCAGTGCTAGAGTTTCGGGGGAGCTCGAGACCCAGTACTTC. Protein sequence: CSARVSGELETQYF.

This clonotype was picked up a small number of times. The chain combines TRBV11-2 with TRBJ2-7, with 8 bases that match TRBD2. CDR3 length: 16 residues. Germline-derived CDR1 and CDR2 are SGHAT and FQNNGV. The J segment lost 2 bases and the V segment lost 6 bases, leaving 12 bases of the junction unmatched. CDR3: CASSSDLSGNPYEQYF. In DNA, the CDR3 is TGTGCCAGCAGTTCCGACCTTAGCGGGAACCCCTACGAGCAGTACTTC.

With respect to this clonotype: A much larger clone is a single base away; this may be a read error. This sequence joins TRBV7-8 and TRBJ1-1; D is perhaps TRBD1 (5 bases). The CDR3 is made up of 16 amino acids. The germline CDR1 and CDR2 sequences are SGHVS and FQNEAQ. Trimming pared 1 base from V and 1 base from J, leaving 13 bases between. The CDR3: CASSLGQDTQNTEAFF. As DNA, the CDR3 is TGTGCCAGCAGCTTAGGCCAGGACACCCAGAACACTGAAGCTTTCTTT.

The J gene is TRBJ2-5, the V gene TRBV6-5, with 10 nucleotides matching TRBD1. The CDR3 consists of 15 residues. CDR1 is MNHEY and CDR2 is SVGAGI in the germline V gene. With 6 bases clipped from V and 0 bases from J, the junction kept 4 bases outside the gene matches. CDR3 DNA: TGTGCCAGCAGCGGGACAGGGGCCGACCAAGAGACCCAGTACTTC. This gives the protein CASSGTGADQETQYF.

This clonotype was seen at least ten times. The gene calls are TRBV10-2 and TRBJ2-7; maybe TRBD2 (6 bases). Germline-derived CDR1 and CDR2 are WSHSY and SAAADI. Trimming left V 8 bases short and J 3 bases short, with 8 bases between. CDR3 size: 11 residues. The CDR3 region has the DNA TGCGCCAGCCGCGGGGACTACGAGCAGTACTTC. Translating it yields CASRGDYEQYF.

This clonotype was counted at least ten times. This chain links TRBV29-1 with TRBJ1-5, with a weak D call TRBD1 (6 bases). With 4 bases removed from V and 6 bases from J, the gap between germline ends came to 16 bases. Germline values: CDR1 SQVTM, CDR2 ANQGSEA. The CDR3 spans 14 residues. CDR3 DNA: TGCAGCGTTGCGTTACAGGGTGGGGTTCAGCCCCAGCATTTT. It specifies CSVALQGGVQPQHF.

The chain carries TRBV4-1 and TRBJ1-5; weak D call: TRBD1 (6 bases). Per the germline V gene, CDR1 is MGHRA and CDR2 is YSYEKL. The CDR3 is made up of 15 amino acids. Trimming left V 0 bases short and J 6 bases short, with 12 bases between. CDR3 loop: CASSQDSTGIQPQHF. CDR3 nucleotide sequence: TGCGCCAGCAGCCAAGACTCTACAGGGATTCAGCCCCAGCATTTT.

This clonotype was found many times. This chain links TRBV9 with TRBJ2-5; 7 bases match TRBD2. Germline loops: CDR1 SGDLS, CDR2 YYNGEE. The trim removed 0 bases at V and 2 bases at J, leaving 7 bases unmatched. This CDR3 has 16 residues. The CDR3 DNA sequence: TGTGCCAGCAGCGTAGCTAGCGGTCCAAGTCAAGAGACCCAGTACTTC. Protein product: CASSVASGPSQETQYF.

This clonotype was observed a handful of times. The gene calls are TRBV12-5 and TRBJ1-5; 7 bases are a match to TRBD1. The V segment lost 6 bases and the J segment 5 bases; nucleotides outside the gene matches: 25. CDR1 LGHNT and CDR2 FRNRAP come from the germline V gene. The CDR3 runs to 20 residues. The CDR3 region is CASGPLLTGHYLLTDQPQHF. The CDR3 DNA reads TGTGCTAGTGGGCCCCTACTGACAGGGCACTATCTCCTTACTGATCAGCCCCAGCATTTT.

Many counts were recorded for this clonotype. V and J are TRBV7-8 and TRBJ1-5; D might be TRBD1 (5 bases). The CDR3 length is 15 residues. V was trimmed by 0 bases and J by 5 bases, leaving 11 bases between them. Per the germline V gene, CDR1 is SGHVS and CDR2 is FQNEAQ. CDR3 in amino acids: CASSLANGGDQPQHF. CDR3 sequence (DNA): TGTGCCAGCAGCTTAGCTAATGGGGGGGATCAGCCCCAGCATTTT.

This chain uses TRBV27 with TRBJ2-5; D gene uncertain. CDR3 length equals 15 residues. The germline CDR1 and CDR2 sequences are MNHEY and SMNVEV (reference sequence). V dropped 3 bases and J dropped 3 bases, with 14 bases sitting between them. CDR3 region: CASSLHGSGKETQYF. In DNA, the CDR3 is TGTGCCAGCAGTTTGCATGGGTCGGGCAAAGAGACCCAGTACTTC.

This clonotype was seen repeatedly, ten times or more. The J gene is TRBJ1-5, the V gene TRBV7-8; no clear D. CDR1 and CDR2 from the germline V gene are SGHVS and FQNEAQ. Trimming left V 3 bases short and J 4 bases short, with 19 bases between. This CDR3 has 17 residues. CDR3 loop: CASSFSVGGIGNQPQHF. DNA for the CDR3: TGTGCCAGCAGCTTCTCCGTGGGAGGGATCGGGAATCAGCCCCAGCATTTT.

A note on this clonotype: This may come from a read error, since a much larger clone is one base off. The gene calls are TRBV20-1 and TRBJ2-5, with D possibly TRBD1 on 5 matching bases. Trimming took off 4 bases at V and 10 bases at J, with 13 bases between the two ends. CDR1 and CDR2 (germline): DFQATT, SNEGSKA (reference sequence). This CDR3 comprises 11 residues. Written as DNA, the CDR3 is TGCAGTGCTACAGGGCTTGAGGTCCAGTACTTC. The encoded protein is CSATGLEVQYF.

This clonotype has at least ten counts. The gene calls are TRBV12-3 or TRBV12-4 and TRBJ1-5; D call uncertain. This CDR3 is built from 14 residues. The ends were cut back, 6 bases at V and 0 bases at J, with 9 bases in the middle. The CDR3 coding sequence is TGTGCCAGCAGCCGAGGGTATAGCAATCAGCCCCAGCATTTT. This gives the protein CASSRGYSNQPQHF.

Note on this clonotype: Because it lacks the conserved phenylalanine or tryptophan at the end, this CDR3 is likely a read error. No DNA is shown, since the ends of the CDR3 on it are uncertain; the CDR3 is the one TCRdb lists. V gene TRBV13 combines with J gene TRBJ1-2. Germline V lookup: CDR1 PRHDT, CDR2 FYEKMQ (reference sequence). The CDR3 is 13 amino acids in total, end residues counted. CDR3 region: CASSGRRSMATQS.

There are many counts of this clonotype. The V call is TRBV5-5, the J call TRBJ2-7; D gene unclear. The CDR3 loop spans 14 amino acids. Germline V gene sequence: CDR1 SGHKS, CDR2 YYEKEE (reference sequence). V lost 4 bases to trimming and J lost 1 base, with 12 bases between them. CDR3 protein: CASSPTSVSYEQYF. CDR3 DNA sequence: TGTGCCAGCAGCCCGACGAGTGTGTCCTACGAGCAGTACTTC.

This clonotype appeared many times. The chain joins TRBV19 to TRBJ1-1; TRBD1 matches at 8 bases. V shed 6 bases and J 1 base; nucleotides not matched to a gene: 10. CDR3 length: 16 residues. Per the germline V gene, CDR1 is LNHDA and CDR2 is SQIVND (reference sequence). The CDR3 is CASSNLPGQENTEAFF. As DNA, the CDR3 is TGTGCCAGTAGCAACCTACCGGGACAGGAGAACACTGAAGCTTTCTTT.

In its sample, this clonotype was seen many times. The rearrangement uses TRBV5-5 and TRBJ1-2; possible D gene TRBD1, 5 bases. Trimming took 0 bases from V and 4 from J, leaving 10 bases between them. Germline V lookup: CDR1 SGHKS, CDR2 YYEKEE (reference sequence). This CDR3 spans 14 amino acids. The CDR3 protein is CASSLDQGVYGYTF. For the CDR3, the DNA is TGTGCCAGCAGCTTGGACCAGGGTGTCTATGGCTACACCTTC.

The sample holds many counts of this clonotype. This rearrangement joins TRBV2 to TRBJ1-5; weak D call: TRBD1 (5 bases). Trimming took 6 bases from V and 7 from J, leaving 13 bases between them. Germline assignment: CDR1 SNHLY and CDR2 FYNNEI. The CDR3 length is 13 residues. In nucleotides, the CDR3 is TGTGCCAGCAGGCGGGGGGATCGCCAGCCCCAGCATTTT. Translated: CASRRGDRQPQHF.

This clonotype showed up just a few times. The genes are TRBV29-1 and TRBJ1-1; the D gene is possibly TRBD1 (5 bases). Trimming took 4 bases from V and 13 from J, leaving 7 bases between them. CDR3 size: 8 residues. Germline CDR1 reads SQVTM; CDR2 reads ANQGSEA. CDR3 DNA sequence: TGCAGCGTTGGGGACGATTTCTTT. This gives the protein CSVGDDFF. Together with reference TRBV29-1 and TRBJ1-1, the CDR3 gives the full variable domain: SAVISQKPSRDICQRGTSLTIQCQVDSQVTMMFWYRQQPGQSLTLIATANQGSEATYESGFVIDKFPISRPNLTFSTLTVSNMSPEDSSIYLCSVGDDFFGQGTRLTVV.

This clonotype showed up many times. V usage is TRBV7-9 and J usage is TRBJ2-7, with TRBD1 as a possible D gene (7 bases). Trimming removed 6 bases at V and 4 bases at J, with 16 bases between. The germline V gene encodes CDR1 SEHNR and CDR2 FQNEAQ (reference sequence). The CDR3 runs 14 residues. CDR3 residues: CASSGGTAQYEQYF. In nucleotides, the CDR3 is TGTGCCAGCAGTGGGGGGACAGCCCAATACGAGCAGTACTTC.

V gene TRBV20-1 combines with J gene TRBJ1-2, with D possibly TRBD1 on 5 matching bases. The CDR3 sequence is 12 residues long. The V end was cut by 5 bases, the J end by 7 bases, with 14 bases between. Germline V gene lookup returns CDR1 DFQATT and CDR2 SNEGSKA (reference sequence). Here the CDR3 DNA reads TGCAGTGCTGCGGACGGGGGTTCTGGCTACACCTTC. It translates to CSAADGGSGYTF.

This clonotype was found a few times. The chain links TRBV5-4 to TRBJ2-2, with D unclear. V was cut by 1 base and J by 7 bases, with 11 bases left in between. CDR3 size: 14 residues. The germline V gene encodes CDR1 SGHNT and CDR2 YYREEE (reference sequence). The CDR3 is CASSLYSSIGELFF. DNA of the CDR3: TGTGCCAGCAGCTTGTATAGTAGTATCGGGGAGCTGTTTTTT.

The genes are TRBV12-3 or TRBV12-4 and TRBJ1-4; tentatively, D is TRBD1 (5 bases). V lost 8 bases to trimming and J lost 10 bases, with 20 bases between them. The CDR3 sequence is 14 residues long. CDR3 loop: CASGSGQAQGKLFF. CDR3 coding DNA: TGTGCCAGCGGGTCTGGGCAGGCGCAGGGAAAACTGTTTTTT.

CDR3 protein: CASSLRTGAGEKLFF. The CDR3 bases are TGTGCCAGCAGCCTTAGGACGGGAGCCGGTGAAAAACTGTTTTTT. The chain links TRBV14 to TRBJ1-4; unclear D gene. V shed 4 bases and J shed 7 bases, with 16 bases lying between them. The CDR3 is 15 amino acids. Germline values: CDR1 SGHDN, CDR2 FVKESK.

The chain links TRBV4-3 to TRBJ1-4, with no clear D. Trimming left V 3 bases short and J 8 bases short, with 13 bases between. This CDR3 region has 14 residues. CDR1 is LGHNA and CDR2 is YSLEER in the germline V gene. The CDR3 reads CASSHLTLEEKLFF. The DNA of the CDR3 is TGCGCCAGCAGCCATCTTACCCTGGAAGAAAAACTGTTTTTT.

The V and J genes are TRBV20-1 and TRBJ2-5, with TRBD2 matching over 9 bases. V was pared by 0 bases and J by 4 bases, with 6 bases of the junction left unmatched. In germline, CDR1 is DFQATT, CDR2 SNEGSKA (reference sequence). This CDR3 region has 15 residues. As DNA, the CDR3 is TGCAGTGCTAGAGAGCGGGGGGGCCTTCGAGAGACCCAGTACTTC. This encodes CSARERGGLRETQYF.